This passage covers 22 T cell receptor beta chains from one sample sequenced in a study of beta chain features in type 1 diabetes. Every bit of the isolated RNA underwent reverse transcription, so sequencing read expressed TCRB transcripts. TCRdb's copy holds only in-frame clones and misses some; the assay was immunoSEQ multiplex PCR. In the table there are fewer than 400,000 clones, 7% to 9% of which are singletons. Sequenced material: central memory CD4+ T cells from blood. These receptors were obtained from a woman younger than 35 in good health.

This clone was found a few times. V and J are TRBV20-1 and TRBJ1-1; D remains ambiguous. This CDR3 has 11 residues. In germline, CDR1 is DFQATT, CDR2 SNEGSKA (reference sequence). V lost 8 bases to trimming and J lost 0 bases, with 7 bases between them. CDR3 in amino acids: CSILMNTEAFF. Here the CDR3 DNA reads TGCAGTATTCTCATGAACACTGAAGCTTTCTTT.

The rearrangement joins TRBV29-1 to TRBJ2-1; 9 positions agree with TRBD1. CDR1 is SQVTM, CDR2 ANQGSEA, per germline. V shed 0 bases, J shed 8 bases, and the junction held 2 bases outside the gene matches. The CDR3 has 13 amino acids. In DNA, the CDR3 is TGCAGCGTTGAAGACACAGGGGGCGATGAGCAGTTCTTC. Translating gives CSVEDTGGDEQFF.

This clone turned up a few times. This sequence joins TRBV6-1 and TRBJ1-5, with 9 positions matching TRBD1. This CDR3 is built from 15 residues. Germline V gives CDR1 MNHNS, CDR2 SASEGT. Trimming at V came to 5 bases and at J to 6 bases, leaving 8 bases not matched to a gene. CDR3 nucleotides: TGTGCCAGCAGTCCTAGACAGGGGGATCGTCAGCCCCAGCATTTT. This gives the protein CASSPRQGDRQPQHF.

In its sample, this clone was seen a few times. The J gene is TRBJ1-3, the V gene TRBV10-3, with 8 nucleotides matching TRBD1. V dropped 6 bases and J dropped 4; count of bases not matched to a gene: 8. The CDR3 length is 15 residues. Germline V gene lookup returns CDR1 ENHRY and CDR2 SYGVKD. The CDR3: CAISEGQGQGNTIYF. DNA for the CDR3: TGTGCCATCAGCGAAGGACAGGGCCAAGGAAACACCATATATTTT.

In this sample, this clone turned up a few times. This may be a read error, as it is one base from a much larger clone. The CDR3 DNA sequence: TGCGCCAGCAGCTTCGGGGAGGTCCTCCAAGAGACCCAGTACTTC. This sequence encodes CASSFGEVLQETQYF. The chain is built from TRBV5-1 and TRBJ2-5; TRBD2 might be the D (6 bases). The germline V gene has CDR1 SGHRS and CDR2 YFSETQ. V shed 2 bases and J shed 1 base, with 12 bases lying between them. This CDR3 is 15 amino acids long.

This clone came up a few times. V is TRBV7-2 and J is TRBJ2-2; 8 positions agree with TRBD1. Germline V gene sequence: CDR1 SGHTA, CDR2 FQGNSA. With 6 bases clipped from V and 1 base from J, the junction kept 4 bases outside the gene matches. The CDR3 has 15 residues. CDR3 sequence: CASRQGTGNTGELFF. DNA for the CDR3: TGTGCCAGCAGGCAAGGGACAGGGAACACCGGGGAGCTGTTTTTT.

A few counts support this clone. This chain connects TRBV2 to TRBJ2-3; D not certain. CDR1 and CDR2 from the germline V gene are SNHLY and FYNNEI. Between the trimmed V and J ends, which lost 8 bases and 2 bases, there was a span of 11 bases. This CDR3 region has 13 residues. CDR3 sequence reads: CASRTASTDTQYF. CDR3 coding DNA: TGTGCCAGCCGTACGGCGTCCACAGATACGCAGTATTTT.

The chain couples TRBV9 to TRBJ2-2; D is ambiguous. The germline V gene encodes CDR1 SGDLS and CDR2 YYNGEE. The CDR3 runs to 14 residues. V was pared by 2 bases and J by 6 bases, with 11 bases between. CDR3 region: CASSVGPGSGELFF. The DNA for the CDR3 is TGTGCCAGCAGCGTGGGCCCTGGGTCCGGGGAGCTGTTTTTT.

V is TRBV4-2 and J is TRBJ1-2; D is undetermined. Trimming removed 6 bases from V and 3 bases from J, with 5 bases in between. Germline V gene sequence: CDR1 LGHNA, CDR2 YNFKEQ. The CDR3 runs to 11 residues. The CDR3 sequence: CASRRDYGYTF. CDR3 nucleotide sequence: TGTGCCAGCAGACGGGACTATGGCTACACCTTC.

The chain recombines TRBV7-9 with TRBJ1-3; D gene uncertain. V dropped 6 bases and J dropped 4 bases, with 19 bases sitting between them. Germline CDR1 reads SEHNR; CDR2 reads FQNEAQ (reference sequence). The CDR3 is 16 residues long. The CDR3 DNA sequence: TGTGCCAGCAGGAGTACCGGCCGTCTTGAAGGAAACACCATATATTTT. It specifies CASRSTGRLEGNTIYF.

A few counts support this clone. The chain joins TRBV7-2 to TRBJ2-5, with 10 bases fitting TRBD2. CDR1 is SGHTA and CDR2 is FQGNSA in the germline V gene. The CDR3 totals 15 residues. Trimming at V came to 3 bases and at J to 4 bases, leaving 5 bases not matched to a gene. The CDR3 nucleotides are TGTGCCAGCAGCTTCTTAGCGGGAGGCGGAGAGACCCAGTACTTC. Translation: CASSFLAGGGETQYF.

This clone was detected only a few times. Written as DNA, the CDR3 is TGTGCCAGCAGTTACGAGGCCCTTAGGAACACTGAAGCTTTCTTT. Its protein is CASSYEALRNTEAFF. V and J are TRBV6-6 and TRBJ1-1; D remains unclear. Trimming removed 2 bases at V and 1 base at J, with 11 bases between. Germline V CDR1 and CDR2: MNHNY, SVGAGI (reference sequence). CDR3 size: 15 residues.

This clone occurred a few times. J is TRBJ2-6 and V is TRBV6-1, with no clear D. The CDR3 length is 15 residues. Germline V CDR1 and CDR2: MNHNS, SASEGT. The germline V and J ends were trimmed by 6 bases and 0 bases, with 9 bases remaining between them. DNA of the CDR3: TGTGCCAGCAGACGAGACGGCTCTGGGGCCAACGTCCTGACTTTC. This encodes CASRRDGSGANVLTF.

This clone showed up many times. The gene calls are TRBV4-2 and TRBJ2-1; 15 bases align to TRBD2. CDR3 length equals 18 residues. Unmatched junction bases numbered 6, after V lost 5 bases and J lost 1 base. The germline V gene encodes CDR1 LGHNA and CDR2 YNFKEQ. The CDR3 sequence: CASSEGLAGGLSYNEQFF. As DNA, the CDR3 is TGTGCCAGCAGCGAAGGACTAGCGGGAGGGCTGTCCTACAATGAGCAGTTCTTC.

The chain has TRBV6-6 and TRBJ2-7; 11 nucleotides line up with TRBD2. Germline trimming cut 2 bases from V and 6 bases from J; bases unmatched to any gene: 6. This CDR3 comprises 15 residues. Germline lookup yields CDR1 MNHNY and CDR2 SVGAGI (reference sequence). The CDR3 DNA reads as TGTGCCAGCAGTTACGTCCTAGCGGGAGGTCCCGAGCAGTACTTC. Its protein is CASSYVLAGGPEQYF.

In nucleotides, the CDR3 is TGTGCCAGCAGCTTAGTGCAGAAAGAGACCCAGTACTTC. It yields the protein CASSLVQKETQYF. This chain links TRBV7-8 with TRBJ2-5; the D is unclear. V was shortened by 1 base and J by 3 bases, with 6 bases between the two germline ends. Germline values: CDR1 SGHVS, CDR2 FQNEAQ. CDR3 length: 13 residues.

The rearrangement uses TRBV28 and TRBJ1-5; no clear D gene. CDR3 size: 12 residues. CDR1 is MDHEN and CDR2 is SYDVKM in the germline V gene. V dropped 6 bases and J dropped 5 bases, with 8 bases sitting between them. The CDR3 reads CASRGGDQPQHF. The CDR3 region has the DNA TGTGCCAGCAGGGGTGGTGATCAGCCCCAGCATTTT. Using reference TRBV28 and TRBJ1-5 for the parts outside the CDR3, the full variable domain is DVKVTQSSRYLVKRTGEKVFLECVQDMDHENMFWYRQDPGLGLRLIYFSYDVKMKEKGDIPEGYSVSREKKERFSLILESASTNQTSMYLCASRGGDQPQHFGDGTRLSIL.

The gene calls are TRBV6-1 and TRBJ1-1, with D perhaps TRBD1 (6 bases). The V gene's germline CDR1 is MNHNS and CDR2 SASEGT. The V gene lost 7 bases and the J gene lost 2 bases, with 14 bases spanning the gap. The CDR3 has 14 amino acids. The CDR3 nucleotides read TGTGCCAGCAAAATATTTGGGGGCAACACTGAAGCTTTCTTT. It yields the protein CASKIFGGNTEAFF.

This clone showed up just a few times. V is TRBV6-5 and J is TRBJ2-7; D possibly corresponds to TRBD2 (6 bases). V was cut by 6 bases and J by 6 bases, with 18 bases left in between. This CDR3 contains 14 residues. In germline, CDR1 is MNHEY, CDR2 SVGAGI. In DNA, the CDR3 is TGTGCCAGCAGCCAGAAACCTAGCGTGACCGAGCAGTACTTC. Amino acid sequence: CASSQKPSVTEQYF.

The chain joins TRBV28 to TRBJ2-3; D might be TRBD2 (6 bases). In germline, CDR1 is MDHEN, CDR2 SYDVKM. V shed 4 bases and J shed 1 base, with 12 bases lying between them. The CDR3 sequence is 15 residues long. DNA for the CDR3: TGTGCCAGCAGTTGGAGGGGCGCAGGCACAGATACGCAGTATTTT. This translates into CASSWRGAGTDTQYF. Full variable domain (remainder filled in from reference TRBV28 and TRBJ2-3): DVKVTQSSRYLVKRTGEKVFLECVQDMDHENMFWYRQDPGLGLRLIYFSYDVKMKEKGDIPEGYSVSREKKERFSLILESASTNQTSMYLCASSWRGAGTDTQYFGPGTRLTVL.

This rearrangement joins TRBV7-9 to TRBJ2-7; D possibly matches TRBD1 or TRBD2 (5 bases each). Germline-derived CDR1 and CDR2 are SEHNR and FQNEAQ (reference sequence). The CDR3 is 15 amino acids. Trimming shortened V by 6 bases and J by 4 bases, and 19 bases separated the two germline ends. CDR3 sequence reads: CASSSGPRGTYEQYF. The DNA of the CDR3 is TGTGCCAGCAGTTCCGGACCACGGGGCACTTACGAGCAGTACTTC.

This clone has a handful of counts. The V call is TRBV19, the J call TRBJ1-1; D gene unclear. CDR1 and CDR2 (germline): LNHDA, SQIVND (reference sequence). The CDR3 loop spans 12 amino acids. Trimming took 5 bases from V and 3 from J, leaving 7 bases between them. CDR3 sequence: CASSGRYTEAFF. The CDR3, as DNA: TGTGCCAGTAGTGGGAGGTACACTGAAGCTTTCTTT. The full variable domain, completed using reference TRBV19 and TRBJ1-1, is DGGITQSPKYLFRKEGQNVTLSCEQNLNHDAMYWYRQDPGQGLRLIYYSQIVNDFQKGDIAEGYSVSREKKESFPLTVTSAQKNPTAFYLCASSGRYTEAFFGQGTRLTVV.